This TCR beta chain comes out of a study of sequential checkpoint blockade in melanoma. Study as a whole: DNA from 95 or so pretreatment tumor samples underwent TCRβ immunosequencing. After nivolumab or ipilimumab alone, some 20 patients had week-13 rebiopsies.

The treatment denotes: randomized to nivolumab then ipilimumab (arm A) or the reverse (arm B). This clone was recorded a few times. The antigen is undetermined. Using immunoSEQ multiplex PCR, the repertoire was profiled, and TCRdb retains in-frame clones only, with some absent. The sample holds fewer than 4,500 clones, approximately 23% seen once. Regarding the study as a whole: In arm A, pretreatment tumor clonality was associated with response. Mutational load did not correlate with tumor T-cell fraction or clonality.

Germline values: CDR1 MNHGY, CDR2 SAAAGT. Trimming took off 0 bases at V and 5 bases at J, with 4 bases between the two ends. This CDR3 has 12 amino acids. The sample was tumor tissue (inferred from file names), taken from a patient given nivolumab and ipilimumab in sequence. The receptor's source is a human donor with melanoma. This chain connects TRBV6-8 to TRBJ2-5; D remains ambiguous. DNA for the CDR3: TGTGCCAGCAGTTACTCGAAGGAGACCCAGTACTTC. Amino acids: CASSYSKETQYF.